This T cell receptor beta chain was documented in a study of cytomegalovirus exposure and HLA in healthy donors. Findings and limits, study-wide: A later analysis revealed that TCR association rates differed between HLA loci, peaking at DRB1 and bottoming out at HLA-C. Among the sequence variants, a highly shared cluster was likely an artifact of sequencing.

Details on this clone: The antigen remains undetermined.

Germline assignment: CDR1 MNHEY and CDR2 SMNVEV (reference sequence). The CDR3 loop spans 15 amino acids. V lost 2 bases to trimming and J lost 8 bases; unmatched junction nucleotides: 6. Primers for the PCR totalled 60 Vbeta and 13 Jbeta. Libraries were prepared by immunoSEQ multiplex PCR; TCRdb keeps only in-frame clonotypes and omits some of them. The sample yields about 220,000 clones, less than 85% seen once. The sequenced sample was PBMCs. This rearrangement joins TRBV27 to TRBJ2-1; 10 nucleotides agree with TRBD2. The receptor comes from a man between 18 and 29 years old in good health and CMV-seronegative. CDR3 nucleotides: TGTGCCAGCAGTTTACTAGCGGGAGAATGGGATGAGCAGTTCTTC. Translation: CASSLLAGEWDEQFF.